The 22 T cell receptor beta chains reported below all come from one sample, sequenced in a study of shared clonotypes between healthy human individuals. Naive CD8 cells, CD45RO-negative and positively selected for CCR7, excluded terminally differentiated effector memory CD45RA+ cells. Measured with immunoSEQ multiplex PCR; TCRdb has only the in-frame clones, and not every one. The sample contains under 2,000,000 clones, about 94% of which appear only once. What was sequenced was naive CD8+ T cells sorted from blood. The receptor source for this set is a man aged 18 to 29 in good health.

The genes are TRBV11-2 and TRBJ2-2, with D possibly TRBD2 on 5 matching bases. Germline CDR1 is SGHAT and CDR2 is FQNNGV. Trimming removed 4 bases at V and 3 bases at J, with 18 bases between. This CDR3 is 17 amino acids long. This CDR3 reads CASSYDYGMAYTGELFF. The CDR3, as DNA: TGTGCCAGCAGCTACGACTACGGGATGGCGTACACCGGGGAGCTGTTTTTT.

The CDR3 coding sequence is TGTGCCTCACTGAATAGCCCGGGACAGCTATCTGGAAACACCATATATTTT. Protein sequence: CASLNSPGQLSGNTIYF. The chain links TRBV10-3 to TRBJ1-3; TRBD1 aligns across 7 bases. Germline CDR1 reads ENHRY; CDR2 reads SYGVKD. With 11 bases clipped from V and 1 base from J, the junction kept 17 bases outside the gene matches. CDR3 length: 17 amino acids.

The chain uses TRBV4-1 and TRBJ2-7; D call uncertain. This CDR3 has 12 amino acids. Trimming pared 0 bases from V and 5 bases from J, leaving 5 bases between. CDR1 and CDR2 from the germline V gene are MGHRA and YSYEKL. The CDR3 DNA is TGCGCCAGCAGCCAAGATGCCCACGAGCAGTACTTC. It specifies CASSQDAHEQYF.

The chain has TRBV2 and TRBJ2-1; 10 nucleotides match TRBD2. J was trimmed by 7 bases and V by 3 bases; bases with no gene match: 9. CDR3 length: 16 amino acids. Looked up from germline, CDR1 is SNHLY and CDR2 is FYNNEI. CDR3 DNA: TGTGCCAGCAGTGATCCTCTAGCGGGAGAAGGTAATGAGCAGTTCTTC. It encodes CASSDPLAGEGNEQFF.

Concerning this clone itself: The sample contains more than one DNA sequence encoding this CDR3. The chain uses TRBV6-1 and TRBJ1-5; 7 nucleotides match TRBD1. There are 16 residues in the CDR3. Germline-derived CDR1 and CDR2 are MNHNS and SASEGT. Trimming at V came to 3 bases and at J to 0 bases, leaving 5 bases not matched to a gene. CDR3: CASSEEGAGSNQPQHF. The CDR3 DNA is TGTGCCAGCAGTGAGGAGGGGGCTGGTAGCAATCAGCCCCAGCATTTT.

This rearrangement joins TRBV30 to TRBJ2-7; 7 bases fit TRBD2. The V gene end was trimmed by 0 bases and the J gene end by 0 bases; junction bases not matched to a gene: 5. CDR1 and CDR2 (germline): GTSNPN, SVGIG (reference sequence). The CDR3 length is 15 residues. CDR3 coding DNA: TGTGCCTGGAGTGTAATCGGGGGGAGCTCCTACGAGCAGTACTTC. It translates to CAWSVIGGSSYEQYF.

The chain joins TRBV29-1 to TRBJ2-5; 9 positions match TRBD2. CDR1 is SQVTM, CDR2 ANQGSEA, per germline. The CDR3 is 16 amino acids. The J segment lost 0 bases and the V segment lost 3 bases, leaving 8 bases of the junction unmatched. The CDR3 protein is CSVEEGGRANQETQYF. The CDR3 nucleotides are TGCAGCGTTGAGGAAGGCGGGAGGGCTAACCAAGAGACCCAGTACTTC.

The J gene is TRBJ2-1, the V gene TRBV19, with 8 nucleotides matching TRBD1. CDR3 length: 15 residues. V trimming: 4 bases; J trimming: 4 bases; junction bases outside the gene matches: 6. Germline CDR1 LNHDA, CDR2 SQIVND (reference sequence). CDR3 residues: CASSTLRDRYNEQFF. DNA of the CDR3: TGTGCCAGTAGTACCCTTCGGGACAGGTACAATGAGCAGTTCTTC.

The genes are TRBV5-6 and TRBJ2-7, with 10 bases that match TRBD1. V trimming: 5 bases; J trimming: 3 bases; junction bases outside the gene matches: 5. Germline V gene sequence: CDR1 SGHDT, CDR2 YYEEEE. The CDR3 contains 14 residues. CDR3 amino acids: CASRSGQGFYEQYF. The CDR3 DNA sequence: TGTGCCAGCAGGTCGGGACAGGGGTTCTACGAGCAGTACTTC. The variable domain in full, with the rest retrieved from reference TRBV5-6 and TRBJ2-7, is DAGVTQSPTHLIKTRGQQVTLRCSPKSGHDTVSWYQQALGQGPQFIFQYYEEEERQRGNFPDRFSGHQFPNYSSELNVNALLLGDSALYLCASRSGQGFYEQYFGPGTRLTVT.

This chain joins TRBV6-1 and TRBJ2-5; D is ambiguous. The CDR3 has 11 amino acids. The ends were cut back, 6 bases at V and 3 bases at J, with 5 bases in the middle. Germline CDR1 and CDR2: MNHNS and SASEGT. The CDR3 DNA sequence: TGTGCCAGCAGGGCCGAAGAGACCCAGTACTTC. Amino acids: CASRAEETQYF.

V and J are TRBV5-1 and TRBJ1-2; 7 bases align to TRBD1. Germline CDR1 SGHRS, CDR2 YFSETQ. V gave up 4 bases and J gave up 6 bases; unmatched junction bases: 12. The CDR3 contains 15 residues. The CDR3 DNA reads TGCGCCAGCAGCGACCCTGGACAGGCATCTGATGGCTACACCTTC. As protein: CASSDPGQASDGYTF. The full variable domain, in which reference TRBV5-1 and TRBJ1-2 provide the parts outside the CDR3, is KAGVTQTPRYLIKTRGQQVTLSCSPISGHRSVSWYQQTPGQGLQFLFEYFSETQRNKGNFPGRFSGRQFSNSRSEMNVSTLELGDSALYLCASSDPGQASDGYTFGSGTRLTVV.

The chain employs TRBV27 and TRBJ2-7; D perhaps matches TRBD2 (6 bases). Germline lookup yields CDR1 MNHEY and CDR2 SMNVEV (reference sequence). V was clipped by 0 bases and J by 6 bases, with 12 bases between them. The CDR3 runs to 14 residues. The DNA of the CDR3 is TGTGCCAGCAGTTTATCATCCGGGGGAATCGAGCAGTACTTC. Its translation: CASSLSSGGIEQYF.

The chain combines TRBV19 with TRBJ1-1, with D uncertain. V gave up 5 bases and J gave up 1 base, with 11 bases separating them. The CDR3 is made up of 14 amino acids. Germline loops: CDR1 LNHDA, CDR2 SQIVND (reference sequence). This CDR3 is CASSSGGPNTEAFF. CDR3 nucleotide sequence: TGTGCCAGTAGTTCGGGAGGTCCGAACACTGAAGCTTTCTTT.

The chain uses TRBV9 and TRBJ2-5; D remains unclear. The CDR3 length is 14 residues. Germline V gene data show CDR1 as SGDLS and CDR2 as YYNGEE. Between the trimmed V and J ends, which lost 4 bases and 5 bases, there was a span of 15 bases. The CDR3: CASSPHDRDETQYF. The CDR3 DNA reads TGTGCCAGCAGCCCTCACGACCGCGACGAGACCCAGTACTTC.

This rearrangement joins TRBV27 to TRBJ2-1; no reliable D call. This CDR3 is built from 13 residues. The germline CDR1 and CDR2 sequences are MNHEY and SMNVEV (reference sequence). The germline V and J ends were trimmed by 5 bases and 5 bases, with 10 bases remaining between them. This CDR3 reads CASSDLSDNEQFF. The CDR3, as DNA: TGTGCCAGCAGTGACTTGTCAGACAATGAGCAGTTCTTC.

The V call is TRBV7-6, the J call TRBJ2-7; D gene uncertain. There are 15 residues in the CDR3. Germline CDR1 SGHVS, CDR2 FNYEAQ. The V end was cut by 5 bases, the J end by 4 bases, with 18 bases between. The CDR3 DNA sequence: TGTGCCAGCAGCCCCTTATTGGGGTTGACATACGAGCAGTACTTC. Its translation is CASSPLLGLTYEQYF.

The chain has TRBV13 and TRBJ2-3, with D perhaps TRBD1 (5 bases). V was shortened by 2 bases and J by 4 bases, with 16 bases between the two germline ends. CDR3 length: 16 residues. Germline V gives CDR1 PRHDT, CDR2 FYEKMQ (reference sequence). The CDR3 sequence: CASSLSRPGWADTQYF. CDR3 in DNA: TGTGCCAGCAGCTTAAGTCGGCCAGGGTGGGCAGATACGCAGTATTTT.

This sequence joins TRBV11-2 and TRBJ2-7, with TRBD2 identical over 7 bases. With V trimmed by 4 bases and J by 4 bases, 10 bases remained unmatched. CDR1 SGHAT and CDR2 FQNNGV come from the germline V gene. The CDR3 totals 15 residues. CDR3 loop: CASSSPPAGEYEQYF. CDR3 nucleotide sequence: TGTGCCAGCAGCTCCCCCCCGGCGGGGGAGTACGAGCAGTACTTC.

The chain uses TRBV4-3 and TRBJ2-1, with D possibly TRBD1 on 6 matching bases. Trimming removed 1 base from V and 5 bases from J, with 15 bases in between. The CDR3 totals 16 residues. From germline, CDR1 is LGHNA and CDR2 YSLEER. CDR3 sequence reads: CASSQGVQGIDNEQFF. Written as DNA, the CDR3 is TGCGCCAGCAGCCAAGGAGTCCAGGGGATCGACAATGAGCAGTTCTTC.

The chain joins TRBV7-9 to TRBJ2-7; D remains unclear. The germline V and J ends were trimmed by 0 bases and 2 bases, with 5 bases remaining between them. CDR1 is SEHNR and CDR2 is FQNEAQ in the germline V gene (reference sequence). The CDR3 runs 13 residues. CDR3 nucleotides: TGTGCCAGCAGCTTAGCCGACGCCTACGAGCAGTACTTC. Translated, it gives CASSLADAYEQYF.

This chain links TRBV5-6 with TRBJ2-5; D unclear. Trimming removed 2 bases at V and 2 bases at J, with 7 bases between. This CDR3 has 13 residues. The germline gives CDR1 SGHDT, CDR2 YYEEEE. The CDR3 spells CASSFSIQETQYF. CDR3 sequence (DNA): TGTGCCAGCAGCTTCAGTATACAAGAGACCCAGTACTTC. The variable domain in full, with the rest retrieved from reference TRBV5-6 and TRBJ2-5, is DAGVTQSPTHLIKTRGQQVTLRCSPKSGHDTVSWYQQALGQGPQFIFQYYEEEERQRGNFPDRFSGHQFPNYSSELNVNALLLGDSALYLCASSFSIQETQYFGPGTRLLVL.

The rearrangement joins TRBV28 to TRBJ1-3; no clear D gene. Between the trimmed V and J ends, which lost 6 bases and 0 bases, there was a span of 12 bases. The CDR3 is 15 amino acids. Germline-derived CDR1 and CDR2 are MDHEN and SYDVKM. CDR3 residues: CASRPNPISGNTIYF. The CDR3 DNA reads TGTGCCAGCAGACCTAATCCAATCTCTGGAAACACCATATATTTT.